The rows below give T cell receptor beta chains drawn from one sample of a study of T-cell reconstitution after alpha-beta-depleted transplantation in children. From the PCR reads, TCRdb called clonotypes with MiXCR, one entry per CDR3 protein. The data hold around 700,000 distinct CDR3 sequences, with roughly 14% observed a single time. The starting material was PBMCs, obtained before TCRalphabeta/CD19-depleted stem cell transplant. The origin of the receptors is a girl aged 2 to 9 with congenital amegakaryocytic thrombocytopenia, due to receive a stem cell transplant. CDR3s include the opening cysteine and the closing phenylalanine or tryptophan. Each record gives: D gene, V gene, J gene, clone size, CDR3 DNA, CDR3 protein. A D gene is named only where the DNA matches it firmly. A row's size may be missing; if present it is once, few, many or a size class.

d_call: .; v_call: TRBV5-1; j_call: TRBJ2-1; clone_size: many; cdr3_nt: TGCGCCAGCAGACAGCTTAGCTCCTACAATGAGCAGTTCTTC; cdr3_aa: CASRQLSSYNEQFF
d_call: .; v_call: TRBV25-1; j_call: TRBJ1-3; clone_size: .; cdr3_nt: TGTGCCAGCAGTGTTAAACAGGCATTCTCTGGAAACACCATATATTTT; cdr3_aa: CASSVKQAFSGNTIYF
d_call: .; v_call: TRBV25-1; j_call: TRBJ1-2; clone_size: .; cdr3_nt: TGTGCCAGCAGTGAACCCAGTATGGGACTGCTGGTGAGCGGCTACACCTTC; cdr3_aa: CASSEPSMGLLVSGYTF
d_call: TRBD1; v_call: TRBV12-3/TRBV12-4; j_call: TRBJ1-2; clone_size: .; cdr3_nt: TGTGCCAACGGACAGGGCCTTGGCTACACCTTC; cdr3_aa: CANGQGLGYTF
d_call: .; v_call: TRBV4-1; j_call: TRBJ2-1; clone_size: .; cdr3_nt: TGTGCCAGCAGCCCCAGGCTATTCACGTACCAGTACAATTTGGGGCAGTTCTTC; cdr3_aa: CASSPRLFTYQYNLGQFF
d_call: .; v_call: TRBV18; j_call: TRBJ1-4; clone_size: few; cdr3_nt: TGTGCCAGCTCCCAAATGGCGGCTAATGAAAAACTGTTTTTT; cdr3_aa: CASSQMAANEKLFF
d_call: .; v_call: TRBV30; j_call: TRBJ2-7; clone_size: .; cdr3_nt: TGTGCCTGGAGGCAGTCCTACGAGCAGTACTTC; cdr3_aa: CAWRQSYEQYF
d_call: TRBD2; v_call: TRBV30; j_call: TRBJ2-3; clone_size: .; cdr3_nt: TGTGCCTGGAGTGTGGGATGGACTAGCGGGAGTTCGGATACGCAGTATTTT; cdr3_aa: CAWSVGWTSGSSDTQYF
d_call: .; v_call: TRBV20-1; j_call: TRBJ2-7; clone_size: .; cdr3_nt: TGCAGTGCGGGAACTGACGGAGCCTACGAGCAGTACTTC; cdr3_aa: CSAGTDGAYEQYF
d_call: .; v_call: TRBV7-8; j_call: TRBJ1-3; clone_size: .; cdr3_nt: TGTGCCAGCAGCTTAGAGATAGGGGGGCAAAACACCGTATATTTT; cdr3_aa: CASSLEIGGQNTVYF
d_call: TRBD2; v_call: TRBV28; j_call: TRBJ2-5; clone_size: many; cdr3_nt: TGTGCCAGCACTCGTACTAGCGGGAGGGAGACCCAGTACTTC; cdr3_aa: CASTRTSGRETQYF
d_call: TRBD2; v_call: TRBV5-5; j_call: TRBJ2-3; clone_size: few; cdr3_nt: TGTGCCAGCACCGCTGGAGTGAATAGCGGGATGTCAGATACGCAGTATTTT; cdr3_aa: CASTAGVNSGMSDTQYF
d_call: .; v_call: TRBV5-5; j_call: TRBJ2-1; clone_size: many; cdr3_nt: TGTGCCAGCAGCTTGGCCGTGGCCAGGGCTGACTACAATGAGCAGTTCTTC; cdr3_aa: CASSLAVARADYNEQFF
d_call: TRBD2; v_call: TRBV7-3; j_call: TRBJ2-3; clone_size: few; cdr3_nt: TGTGCCAGCAGCCTAACGGGAGGGCGTGTGGATACGCAGTATTTT; cdr3_aa: CASSLTGGRVDTQYF
d_call: TRBD2; v_call: TRBV5-6; j_call: TRBJ2-1; clone_size: many; cdr3_nt: TGTGCCAGCAGCTTATATAGCGGGGGGTACAATGAGCAGTTCTTC; cdr3_aa: CASSLYSGGYNEQFF
d_call: TRBD1; v_call: TRBV24-1; j_call: TRBJ2-3; clone_size: many; cdr3_nt: TGTGCCACCAGTGAGCACCGCGCTCAGGGGGCGGATGCCGATACGCAGTATTTT; cdr3_aa: CATSEHRAQGADADTQYF
d_call: .; v_call: TRBV10-3; j_call: TRBJ2-3; clone_size: many; cdr3_nt: TGTGCCATCAGTGAGGCCAGCCGAGATACGCAGTATTTT; cdr3_aa: CAISEASRDTQYF
d_call: .; v_call: TRBV7-3; j_call: TRBJ2-6; clone_size: many; cdr3_nt: TGTGCCAGCAGCTGGACGGCTTCTGGGGCCAACGTCCTGACTTTC; cdr3_aa: CASSWTASGANVLTF
d_call: .; v_call: TRBV29-1; j_call: TRBJ2-5; clone_size: few; cdr3_nt: TGCAGCGTTCACCCCCTAACAGGGAACCAAGAGACCCAGTACTTC; cdr3_aa: CSVHPLTGNQETQYF
d_call: .; v_call: TRBV7-9; j_call: TRBJ1-1; clone_size: many; cdr3_nt: TGTGCCAGCAGCTCTCCGAGGGGACTAAACACTGAAGCTTTCTTT; cdr3_aa: CASSSPRGLNTEAFF
d_call: .; v_call: TRBV19; j_call: TRBJ2-6; clone_size: .; cdr3_nt: TGTGCCAGTAGTATACCCGCGAGAGAATGGGCCAACGTCCTGACTTTC; cdr3_aa: CASSIPAREWANVLTF
d_call: TRBD2; v_call: TRBV29-1; j_call: TRBJ2-5; clone_size: .; cdr3_nt: TGCAGCGTGGTGACCGGGACTAGCGGGAGAGCAGAGACCCAGTACTTC; cdr3_aa: CSVVTGTSGRAETQYF
d_call: .; v_call: TRBV7-9; j_call: TRBJ2-7; clone_size: few; cdr3_nt: TGTGCCAGCAGCTTAATGAATGGGCCGAGCTACGAGCAGTACTTC; cdr3_aa: CASSLMNGPSYEQYF
d_call: .; v_call: TRBV6-5; j_call: TRBJ2-7; clone_size: many; cdr3_nt: TGTGCCAGCAGTTACCCGGAAGAGGGCAGGGGGGACGAGCAGTACTTC; cdr3_aa: CASSYPEEGRGDEQYF
d_call: .; v_call: TRBV20-1; j_call: TRBJ1-1; clone_size: many; cdr3_nt: TGCAGTGCTAGCCCTTTACGACATCTCAACACTGAAGCTTTCTTT; cdr3_aa: CSASPLRHLNTEAFF
d_call: .; v_call: TRBV7-9; j_call: TRBJ2-1; clone_size: .; cdr3_nt: TGTGCCCATCATCCGGCTGGTTCCTACAATGAGCAGTTCTTC; cdr3_aa: CAHHPAGSYNEQFF
d_call: .; v_call: TRBV6-5; j_call: TRBJ1-2; clone_size: .; cdr3_nt: TGTGCCAGCAGTTATTTAGGTGATAACTATGGCTACACCTTC; cdr3_aa: CASSYLGDNYGYTF
d_call: .; v_call: TRBV3-1; j_call: TRBJ2-7; clone_size: .; cdr3_nt: TGTGCCAGCGGCCCCCTCCTTCGCGCGGGCTACGAGCAGTACTTC; cdr3_aa: CASGPLLRAGYEQYF
d_call: .; v_call: TRBV12-3/TRBV12-4; j_call: TRBJ2-2; clone_size: few; cdr3_nt: TGTGCCAGCAGTGTCTTTGGGGGGCACGGGGAGCTGTTTTTT; cdr3_aa: CASSVFGGHGELFF
d_call: TRBD2; v_call: TRBV20-1; j_call: TRBJ2-7; clone_size: .; cdr3_nt: TGCAGTGCAAGGGGGGAATCCAGCGGGAGCCCCTACGAGCAGTACTTC; cdr3_aa: CSARGESSGSPYEQYF
d_call: .; v_call: TRBV27; j_call: TRBJ2-1; clone_size: .; cdr3_nt: TGTGCCAGCAGGGGTCAAGGTGAGCAGTTCTTC; cdr3_aa: CASRGQGEQFF
d_call: .; v_call: TRBV4-2; j_call: TRBJ1-4; clone_size: many; cdr3_nt: TGTGCCAGCAGCCAAGATTGGTGGCTCTCCTCTGAAAAACTGTTTTTT; cdr3_aa: CASSQDWWLSSEKLFF
d_call: .; v_call: TRBV7-9; j_call: TRBJ2-1; clone_size: .; cdr3_nt: TGTGCCATAACTAGGGAGCAGTTCTTC; cdr3_aa: CAITREQFF
d_call: .; v_call: TRBV29-1; j_call: TRBJ2-4; clone_size: many; cdr3_nt: TGCAGCGCCCTTGTTAGCGAGGTCAGGTACTTC; cdr3_aa: CSALVSEVRYF
d_call: .; v_call: TRBV11-2; j_call: TRBJ2-1; clone_size: many; cdr3_nt: TGTGCCAGCAGCTTGTTACTCCCTGGGTCTGACTCGCGATCCTACAATGAGCAGTTCTTC; cdr3_aa: CASSLLLPGSDSRSYNEQFF
d_call: .; v_call: TRBV20-1; j_call: TRBJ2-1; clone_size: .; cdr3_nt: TGCAGTGCTAGAGATAGAGCGAGGAAAAATGAGCAGTTCTTC; cdr3_aa: CSARDRARKNEQFF
d_call: .; v_call: TRBV5-6; j_call: TRBJ2-2; clone_size: many; cdr3_nt: TGTGCCAGCAGCTTGACTCCGAACACCGGGGAGCTGTTTTTT; cdr3_aa: CASSLTPNTGELFF
d_call: TRBD1; v_call: TRBV4-2; j_call: TRBJ1-1; clone_size: .; cdr3_nt: TGTGCCAGCAGCCAAGCCCTAGGACAGGGTTTGGCTGAAGCTTTCTTT; cdr3_aa: CASSQALGQGLAEAFF
d_call: .; v_call: TRBV9; j_call: TRBJ2-3; clone_size: few; cdr3_nt: TGTGCCAGCAGCGGCTCCTGGCGGGACCAGAACACAGATACGCAGTATTTT; cdr3_aa: CASSGSWRDQNTDTQYF
d_call: TRBD2; v_call: TRBV5-1; j_call: TRBJ2-7; clone_size: many; cdr3_nt: TGCGCCAGCAGCTTGTCAACTAGCGGGAGGGGCGAGCAGTACTTC; cdr3_aa: CASSLSTSGRGEQYF
d_call: .; v_call: TRBV5-1; j_call: TRBJ2-7; clone_size: .; cdr3_nt: TGCGCCAGCAGCTTGGTTAAGCGGAACTACGAGCAGTACTTC; cdr3_aa: CASSLVKRNYEQYF